The clone carrying this TCR beta chain showed up just a few times. What it binds is not known. The method was immunoSEQ multiplex PCR; TCRdb's version includes in-frame clones alone and lacks a portion of them. The data hold over 10,000 clones, with roughly 83% observed a single time. The data originate from a study of T cell clonotyping in hematopoietic cell transplantation. About the research overall: Recipient samples before transplant were obtained post-cytoreduction. Notes on the study in general: Higher Inverse Simpson Index values in graft donor and pretransplant recipient predicted broader posttransplant TCR diversity. Without cell sorting, CD4 versus CD8 contributions remain unresolved. Few recipient clonotypes overlapped donors; over 95% were de novo at given depth.

Unmatched junction bases numbered 2, after V lost 0 bases and J lost 6 bases. Germline CDR1 and CDR2: SGHVS and FNYEAQ. This CDR3 region has 13 residues. Time point given: recipient sample about 28 days before transplant, after cytoreduction. The chain joins TRBV7-6 to TRBJ2-7; TRBD2 aligns across 7 bases. The specimen comprised peripheral blood mononuclear cells, sampled before stem cell transplant. The receptor was isolated from a man between 60 and 75 years old with acute myeloid leukemia. Some clones in this sample may be carry-over from other donors' samples. The CDR3 loop reads CASSLAPGGEQYF. CDR3 DNA sequence: TGTGCCAGCAGCTTAGCTCCGGGAGGCGAGCAGTACTTC. The variable domain in full, completed from reference TRBV7-6 and TRBJ2-7, reads GAGVSQSPRYKVTKRGQDVALRCDPISGHVSLYWYRQALGQGPEFLTYFNYEAQQDKSGLPNDRFSAERPEGSISTLTIQRTEQRDSAMYRCASSLAPGGEQYFGPGTRLTVT.